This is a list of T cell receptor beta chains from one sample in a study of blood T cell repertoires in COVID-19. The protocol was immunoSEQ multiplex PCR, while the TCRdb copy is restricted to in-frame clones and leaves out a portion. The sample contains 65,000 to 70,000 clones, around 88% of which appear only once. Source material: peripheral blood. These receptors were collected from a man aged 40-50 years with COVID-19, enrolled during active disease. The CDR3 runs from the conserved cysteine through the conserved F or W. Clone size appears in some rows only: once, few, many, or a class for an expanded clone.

CDR3 protein: CASSKRGQAGGEQFF; clone size: -; V gene: TRBV5-8
CDR3 protein: CASSFTGAGGGSPLHF; clone size: -; V gene: TRBV28
CDR3 protein: CASSPKGLAGNEQYF; clone size: -; V gene: TRBV5-1
CDR3 protein: CSASTSFGVYNEQFF; clone size: -; V gene: TRBV29-1
CDR3 protein: CASSSRGSSSYNSPLHF; clone size: -; V gene: TRBV5-6
CDR3 protein: CASSPGYNEQFF; clone size: once; V gene: TRBV5-4
CDR3 protein: CASSLFGPGGTDTQYF; clone size: -; V gene: TRBV11-3
CDR3 protein: CASSFKRGGFETQYF; clone size: -; V gene: TRBV5-1
CDR3 protein: CASSSLGGTQYF; clone size: -; V gene: TRBV6-5
CDR3 protein: CASTQTSGGQETQYF; clone size: -; V gene: TRBV4-2
CDR3 protein: CASSAGTGSEYF; clone size: once; V gene: TRBV28
CDR3 protein: CASRRDTEAFF; clone size: -; V gene: TRBV19
CDR3 protein: CASSAGLAPTIQYF; clone size: -; V gene: TRBV5-1
CDR3 protein: CASGRAGTGQEKLFF; clone size: -; V gene: TRBV6-5
CDR3 protein: CASSKVQAGAGYNEQFF; clone size: -; V gene: TRBV21-1
CDR3 protein: CASRLAGRGYEQYF; clone size: -; V gene: TRBV6-5
CDR3 protein: CASSLVGLAGGLGTGELFF; clone size: -; V gene: TRBV7-2
CDR3 protein: CASTEAGGADTQYF; clone size: -; V gene: TRBV6-5
CDR3 protein: CASSDQGSSPYEQYF; clone size: once; V gene: TRBV10-1
CDR3 protein: CASSEQYSNQPQHF; clone size: -; V gene: TRBV6-4
CDR3 protein: CATSRDPRGTSVDEQFF; clone size: -; V gene: TRBV15
CDR3 protein: CASSEQGMVEAFF; clone size: -; V gene: TRBV2
CDR3 protein: CASTPSGGLPYEQYF; clone size: -; V gene: TRBV19
CDR3 protein: CASSQDIGANVLTF; clone size: -; V gene: TRBV3-1/TRBV3-2
CDR3 protein: CAISDSGDNEQFF; clone size: -; V gene: TRBV10-3
CDR3 protein: CASSLASGGYEQYF; clone size: few; V gene: TRBV11-2
CDR3 protein: CASSPFSGGPQYEQYF; clone size: -; V gene: TRBV9
CDR3 protein: CASSLGQGAEKLFF; clone size: -; V gene: TRBV28
CDR3 protein: CASSPGLAEETQYF; clone size: -; V gene: TRBV5-4
CDR3 protein: CASSLEGTETQYF; clone size: -; V gene: TRBV7-2
CDR3 protein: CASSWGGDRAKNIQYF; clone size: -; V gene: TRBV5-1
CDR3 protein: CASGLAGIIEQFF; clone size: -; V gene: TRBV2
CDR3 protein: CASSEILAGWQYF; clone size: once; V gene: TRBV10-2
CDR3 protein: CASNRYSGNTIYF; clone size: -; V gene: TRBV6-5
CDR3 protein: CASRMERDGGYTF; clone size: -; V gene: TRBV19
CDR3 protein: CASSLEGLRGTGAGTQYF; clone size: -; V gene: TRBV5-1
CDR3 protein: CASSFSPDRSSYEQYF; clone size: -; V gene: TRBV7-9
CDR3 protein: CASSHNGPDGTEAFF; clone size: -; V gene: TRBV18
CDR3 protein: CAISDYMGLGGTDTQYF; clone size: -; V gene: TRBV10-3
CDR3 protein: CSASGPGGFTDTQYF; clone size: few; V gene: TRBV20-1
CDR3 protein: CASNPGKMGGYTF; clone size: -; V gene: TRBV9
CDR3 protein: CASTKIAGGSYEQYF; clone size: once; V gene: TRBV19
CDR3 protein: CASSFAGGGELFF; clone size: -; V gene: TRBV11-2
CDR3 protein: CSVAGTTSGGYTF; clone size: -; V gene: TRBV29-1
CDR3 protein: CASSPPSVTYEQYF; clone size: few; V gene: TRBV18
CDR3 protein: CATSASSGTVTDTQYF; clone size: -; V gene: TRBV24-1
CDR3 protein: CASSSGGAQYF; clone size: -; V gene: TRBV6-5
CDR3 protein: CASSLSRDRNGYTF; clone size: -; V gene: TRBV4-1